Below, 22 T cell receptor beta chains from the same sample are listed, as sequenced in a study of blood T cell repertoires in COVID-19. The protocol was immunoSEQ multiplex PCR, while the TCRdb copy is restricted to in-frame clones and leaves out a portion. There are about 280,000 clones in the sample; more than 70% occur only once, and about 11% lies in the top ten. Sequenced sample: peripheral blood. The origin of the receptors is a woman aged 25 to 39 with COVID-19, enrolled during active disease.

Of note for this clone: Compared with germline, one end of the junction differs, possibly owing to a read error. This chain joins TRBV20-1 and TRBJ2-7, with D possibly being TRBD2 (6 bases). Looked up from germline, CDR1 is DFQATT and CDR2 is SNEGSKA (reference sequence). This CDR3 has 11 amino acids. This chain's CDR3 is CSAERRDHNNF. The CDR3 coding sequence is TGCAGTGCTGAAAGGCGGGACCACAATAACTTC.

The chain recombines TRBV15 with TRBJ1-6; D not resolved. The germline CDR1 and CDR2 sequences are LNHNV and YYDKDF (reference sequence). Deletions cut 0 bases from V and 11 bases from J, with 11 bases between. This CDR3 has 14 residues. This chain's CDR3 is CATSREDLAAPLHF. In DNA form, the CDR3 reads TGTGCCACCAGCAGAGAGGATCTCGCGGCACCCCTCCACTTT.

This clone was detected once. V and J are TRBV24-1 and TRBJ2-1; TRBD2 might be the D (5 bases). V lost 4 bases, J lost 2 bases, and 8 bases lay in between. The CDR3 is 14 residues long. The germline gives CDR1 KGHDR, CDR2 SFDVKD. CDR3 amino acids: CATSEPGTYNEQFF. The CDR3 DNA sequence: TGTGCCACCAGTGAACCGGGGACCTACAATGAGCAGTTCTTC.

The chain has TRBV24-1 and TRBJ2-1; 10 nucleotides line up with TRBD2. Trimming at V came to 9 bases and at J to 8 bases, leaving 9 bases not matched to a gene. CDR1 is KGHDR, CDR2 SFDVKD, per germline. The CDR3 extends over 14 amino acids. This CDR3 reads CATGTSGIYDEQFF. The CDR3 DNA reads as TGTGCCACCGGAACTAGCGGGATCTATGATGAGCAGTTCTTC.

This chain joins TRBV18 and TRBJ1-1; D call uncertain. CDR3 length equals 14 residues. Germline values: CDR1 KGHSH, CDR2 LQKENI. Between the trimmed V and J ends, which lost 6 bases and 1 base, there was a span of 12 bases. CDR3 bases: TGTGCCAGCTCCCCAAATGGCAGGAACACTGAAGCTTTCTTT. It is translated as CASSPNGRNTEAFF.

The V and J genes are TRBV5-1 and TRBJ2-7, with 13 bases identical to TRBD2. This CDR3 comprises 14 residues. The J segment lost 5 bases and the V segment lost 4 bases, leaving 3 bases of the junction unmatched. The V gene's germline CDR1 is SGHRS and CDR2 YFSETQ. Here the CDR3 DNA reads TGCGCCAGCAGCCAGGGGACTAGCGGGAACGAGCAGTACTTC. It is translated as CASSQGTSGNEQYF.

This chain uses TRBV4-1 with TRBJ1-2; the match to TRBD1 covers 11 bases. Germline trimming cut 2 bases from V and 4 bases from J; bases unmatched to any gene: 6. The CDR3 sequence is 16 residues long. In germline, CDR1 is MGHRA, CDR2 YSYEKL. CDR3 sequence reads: CASSQREGTGGYGYTF. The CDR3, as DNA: TGCGCCAGCAGCCAAAGGGAGGGGACAGGGGGCTATGGCTACACCTTC.

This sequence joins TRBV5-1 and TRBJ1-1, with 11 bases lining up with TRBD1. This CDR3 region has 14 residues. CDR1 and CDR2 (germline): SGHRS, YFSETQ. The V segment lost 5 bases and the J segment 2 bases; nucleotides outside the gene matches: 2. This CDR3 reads CASRGTGGNTEAFF. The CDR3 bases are TGCGCCAGCAGGGGGACAGGGGGAAACACTGAAGCTTTCTTT.

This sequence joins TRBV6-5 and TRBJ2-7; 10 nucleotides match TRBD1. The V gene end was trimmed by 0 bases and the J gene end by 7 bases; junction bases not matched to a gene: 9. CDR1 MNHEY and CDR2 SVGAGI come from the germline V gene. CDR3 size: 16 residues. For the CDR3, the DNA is TGTGCCAGCAGTTACTCGATGCCGGACAGGGGGTATGAGCAGTACTTC. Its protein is CASSYSMPDRGYEQYF.

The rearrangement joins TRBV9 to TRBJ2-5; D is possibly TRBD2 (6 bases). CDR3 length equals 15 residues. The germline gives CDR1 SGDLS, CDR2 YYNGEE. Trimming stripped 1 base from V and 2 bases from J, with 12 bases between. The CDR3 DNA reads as TGTGCCAGCAGCGTAAAGCCAGGAGGGCAAGAGACCCAGTACTTC. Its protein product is CASSVKPGGQETQYF.

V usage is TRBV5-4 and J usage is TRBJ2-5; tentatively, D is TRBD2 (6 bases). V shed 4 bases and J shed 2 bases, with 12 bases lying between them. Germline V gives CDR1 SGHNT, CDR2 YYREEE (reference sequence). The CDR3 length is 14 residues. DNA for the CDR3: TGTGCCAGCAGCACGGATGGGACTCAAGAGACCCAGTACTTC. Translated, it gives CASSTDGTQETQYF.

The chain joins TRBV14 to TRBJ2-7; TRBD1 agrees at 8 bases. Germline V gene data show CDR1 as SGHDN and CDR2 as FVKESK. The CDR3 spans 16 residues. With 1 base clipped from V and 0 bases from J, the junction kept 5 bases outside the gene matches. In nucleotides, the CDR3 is TGTGCCAGCAGCCAAGCGTGGACAGGGAGCTCCTACGAGCAGTACTTC. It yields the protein CASSQAWTGSSYEQYF.

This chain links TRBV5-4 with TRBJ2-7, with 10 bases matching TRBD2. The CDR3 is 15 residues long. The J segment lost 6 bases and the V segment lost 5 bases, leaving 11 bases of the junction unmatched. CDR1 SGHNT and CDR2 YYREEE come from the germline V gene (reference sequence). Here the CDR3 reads CASSYLAGDPPEQYF. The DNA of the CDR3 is TGTGCCAGCAGTTACCTAGCGGGAGACCCCCCCGAGCAGTACTTC.

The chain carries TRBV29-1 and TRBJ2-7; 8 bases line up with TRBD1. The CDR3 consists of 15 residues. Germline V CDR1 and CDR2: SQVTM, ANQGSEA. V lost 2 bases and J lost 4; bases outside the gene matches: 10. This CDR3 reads CSVERLQGASYEQYF. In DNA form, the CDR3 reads TGCAGCGTTGAAAGGTTGCAGGGGGCCTCTTACGAGCAGTACTTC.

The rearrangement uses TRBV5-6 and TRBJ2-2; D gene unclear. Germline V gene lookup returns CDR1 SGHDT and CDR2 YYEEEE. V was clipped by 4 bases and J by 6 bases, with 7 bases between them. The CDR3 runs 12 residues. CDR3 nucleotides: TGTGCCAGCAGCCCCCTCGCCGGGGAGCTGTTTTTT. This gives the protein CASSPLAGELFF.

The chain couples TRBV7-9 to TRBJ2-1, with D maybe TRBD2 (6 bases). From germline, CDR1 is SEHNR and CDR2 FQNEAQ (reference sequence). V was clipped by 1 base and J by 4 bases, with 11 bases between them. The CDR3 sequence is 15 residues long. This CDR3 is CASSLGAAGYNEQFF. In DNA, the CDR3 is TGTGCCAGCAGCTTAGGAGCGGCGGGGTACAATGAGCAGTTCTTC.

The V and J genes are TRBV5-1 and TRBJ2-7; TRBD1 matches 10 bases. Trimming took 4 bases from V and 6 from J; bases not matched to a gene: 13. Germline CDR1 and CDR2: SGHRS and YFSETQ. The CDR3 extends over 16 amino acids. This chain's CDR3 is CASSRDSGQGRGEQYF. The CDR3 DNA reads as TGCGCCAGCAGCCGCGACTCGGGACAGGGGAGAGGCGAGCAGTACTTC.

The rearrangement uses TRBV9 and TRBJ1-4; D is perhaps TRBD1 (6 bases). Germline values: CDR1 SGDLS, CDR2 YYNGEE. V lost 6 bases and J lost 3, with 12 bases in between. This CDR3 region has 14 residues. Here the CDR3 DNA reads TGTGCCAGCACTAGGGGGACGGCTAATGAAAAACTGTTTTTT. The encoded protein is CASTRGTANEKLFF.

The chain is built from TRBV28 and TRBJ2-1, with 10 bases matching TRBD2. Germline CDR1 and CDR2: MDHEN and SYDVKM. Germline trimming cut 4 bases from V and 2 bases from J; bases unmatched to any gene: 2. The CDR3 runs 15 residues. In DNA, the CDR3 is TGTGCCAGCAGTTCTAGCGGGAGTCCCTACAATGAGCAGTTCTTC. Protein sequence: CASSSSGSPYNEQFF.

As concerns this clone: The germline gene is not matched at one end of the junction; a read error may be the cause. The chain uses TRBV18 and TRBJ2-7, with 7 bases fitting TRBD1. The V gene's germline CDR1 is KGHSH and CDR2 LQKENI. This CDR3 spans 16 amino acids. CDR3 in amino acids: CASSPQPGQFTYEQYF. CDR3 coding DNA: TGTGCCAGCTCGCCACAGCCGGGACAGTTTACCTACGAGCAGTACTTC.

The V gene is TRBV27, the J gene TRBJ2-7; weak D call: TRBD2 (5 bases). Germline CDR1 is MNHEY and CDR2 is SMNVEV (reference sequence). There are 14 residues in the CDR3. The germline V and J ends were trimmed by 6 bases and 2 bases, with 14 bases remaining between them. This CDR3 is CASSPNGKTYEQYF. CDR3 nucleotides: TGTGCCAGCAGCCCAAACGGGAAAACCTACGAGCAGTACTTC.

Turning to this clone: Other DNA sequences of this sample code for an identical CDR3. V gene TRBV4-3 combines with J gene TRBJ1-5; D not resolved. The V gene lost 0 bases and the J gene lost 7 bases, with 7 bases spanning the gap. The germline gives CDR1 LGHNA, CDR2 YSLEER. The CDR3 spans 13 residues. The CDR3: CASSQDRRQPQHF. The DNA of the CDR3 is TGCGCCAGCAGCCAAGATCGGAGGCAGCCCCAGCATTTT.